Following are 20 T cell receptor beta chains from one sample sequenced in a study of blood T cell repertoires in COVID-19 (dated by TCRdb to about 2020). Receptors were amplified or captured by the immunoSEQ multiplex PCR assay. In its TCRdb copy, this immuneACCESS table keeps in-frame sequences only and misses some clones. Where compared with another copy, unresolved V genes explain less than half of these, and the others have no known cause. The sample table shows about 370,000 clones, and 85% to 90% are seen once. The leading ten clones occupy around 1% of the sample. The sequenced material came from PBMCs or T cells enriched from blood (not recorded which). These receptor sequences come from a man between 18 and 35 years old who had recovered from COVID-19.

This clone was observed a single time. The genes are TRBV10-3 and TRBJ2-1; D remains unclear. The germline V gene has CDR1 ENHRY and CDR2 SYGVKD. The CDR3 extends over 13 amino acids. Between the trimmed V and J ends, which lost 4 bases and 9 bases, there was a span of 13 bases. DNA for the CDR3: TGTGCCATCAGTGCCTCTAGAGGCGGTGAGCAGTTCTTC. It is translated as CAISASRGGEQFF.

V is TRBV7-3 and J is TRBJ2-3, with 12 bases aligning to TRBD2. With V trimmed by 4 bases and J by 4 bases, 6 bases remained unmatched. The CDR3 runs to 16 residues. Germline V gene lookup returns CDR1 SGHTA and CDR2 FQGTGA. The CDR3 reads CASSSRTSGTADTQYF. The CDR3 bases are TGTGCCAGCAGCTCCCGGACTAGCGGGACCGCAGATACGCAGTATTTT. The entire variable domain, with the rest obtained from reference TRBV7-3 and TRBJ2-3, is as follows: GAGVSQTPSNKVTEKGKYVELRCDPISGHTALYWYRQSLGQGPEFLIYFQGTGAADDSGLPNDRFFAVRPEGSVSTLKIQRTERGDSAVYLCASSSRTSGTADTQYFGPGTRLTVL.

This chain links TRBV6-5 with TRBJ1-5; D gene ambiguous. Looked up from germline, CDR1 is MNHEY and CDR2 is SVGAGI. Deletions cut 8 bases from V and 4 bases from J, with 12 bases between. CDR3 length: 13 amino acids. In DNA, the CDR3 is TGTGCCAGCTGGGATGGGAGAAATCAGCCCCAGCATTTT. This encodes CASWDGRNQPQHF.

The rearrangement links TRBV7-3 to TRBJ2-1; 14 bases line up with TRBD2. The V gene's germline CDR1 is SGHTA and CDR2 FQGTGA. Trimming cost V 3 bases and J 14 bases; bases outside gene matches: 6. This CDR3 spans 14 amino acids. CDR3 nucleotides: TGTGCCAGCAGCTTGGGGACTAGCGGGAGTTGGAAGTTCTTC. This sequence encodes CASSLGTSGSWKFF.

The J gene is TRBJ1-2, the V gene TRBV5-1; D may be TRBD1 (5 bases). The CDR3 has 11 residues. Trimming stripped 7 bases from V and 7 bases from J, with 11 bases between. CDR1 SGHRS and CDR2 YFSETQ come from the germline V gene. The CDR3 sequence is CASQGDSGYTF. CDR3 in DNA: TGCGCCAGCCAAGGGGATAGTGGCTACACCTTC.

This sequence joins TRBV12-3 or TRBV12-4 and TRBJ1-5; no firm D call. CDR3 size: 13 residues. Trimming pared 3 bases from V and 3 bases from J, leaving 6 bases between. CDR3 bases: TGTGCCAGCAGTTTGTCTATCAATCAGCCCCAGCATTTT. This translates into CASSLSINQPQHF.

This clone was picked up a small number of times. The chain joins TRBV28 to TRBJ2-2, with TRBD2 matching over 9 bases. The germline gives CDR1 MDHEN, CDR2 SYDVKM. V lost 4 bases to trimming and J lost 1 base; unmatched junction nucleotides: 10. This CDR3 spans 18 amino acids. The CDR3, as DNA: TGTGCCAGCAGTTCTCTCCTTAGCGGGAGCCTGAACACCGGGGAGCTGTTTTTT. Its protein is CASSSLLSGSLNTGELFF.

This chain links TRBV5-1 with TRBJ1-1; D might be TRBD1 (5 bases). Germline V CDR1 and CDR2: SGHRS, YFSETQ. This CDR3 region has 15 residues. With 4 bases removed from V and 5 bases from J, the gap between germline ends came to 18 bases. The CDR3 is CASSLRPGGGTEAFF. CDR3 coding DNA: TGCGCCAGCAGCCTCAGGCCGGGGGGAGGAACTGAAGCTTTCTTT.

The CDR3, as DNA: TGCGCCAGCAGTCCGGGGGTAGCGGGAGTTTACGGGGAGCTGTTTTTT. Translating gives CASSPGVAGVYGELFF. This rearrangement joins TRBV5-1 to TRBJ2-2; TRBD2 matches 9 bases. This CDR3 is built from 16 residues. Germline V gene lookup returns CDR1 SGHRS and CDR2 YFSETQ. J was trimmed by 7 bases and V by 5 bases; bases with no gene match: 12.

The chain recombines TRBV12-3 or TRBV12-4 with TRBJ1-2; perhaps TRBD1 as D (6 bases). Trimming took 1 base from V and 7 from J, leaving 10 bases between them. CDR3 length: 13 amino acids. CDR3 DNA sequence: TGTGCCAGCAGTTTAGACAGGGACGGTGGCTACACCTTC. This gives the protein CASSLDRDGGYTF.

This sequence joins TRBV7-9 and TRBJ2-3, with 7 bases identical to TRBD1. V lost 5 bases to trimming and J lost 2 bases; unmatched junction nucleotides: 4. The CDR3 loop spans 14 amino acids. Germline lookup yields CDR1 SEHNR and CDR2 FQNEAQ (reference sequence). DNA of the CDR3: TGTGCCAGCAGCCCGACAGGGCCCACAGATACGCAGTATTTT. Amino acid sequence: CASSPTGPTDTQYF. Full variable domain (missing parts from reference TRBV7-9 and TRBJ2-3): DTGVSQNPRHKITKRGQNVTFRCDPISEHNRLYWYRQTLGQGPEFLTYFQNEAQLEKSRLLSDRFSAERPKGSFSTLEIQRTEQGDSAMYLCASSPTGPTDTQYFGPGTRLTVL.

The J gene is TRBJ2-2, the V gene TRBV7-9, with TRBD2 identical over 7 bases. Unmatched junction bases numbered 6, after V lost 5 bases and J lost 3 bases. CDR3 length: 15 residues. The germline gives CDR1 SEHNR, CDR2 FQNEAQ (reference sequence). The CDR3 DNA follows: TGTGCCAGCAGCCCAGCGGGGTTTTACACCGGGGAGCTGTTTTTT. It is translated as CASSPAGFYTGELFF.

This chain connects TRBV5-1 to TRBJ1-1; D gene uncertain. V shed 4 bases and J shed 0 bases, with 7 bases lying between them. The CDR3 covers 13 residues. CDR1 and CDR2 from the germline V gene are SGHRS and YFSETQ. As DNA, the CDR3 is TGCGCCAGCAGCCCTGCGTTGAACACTGAAGCTTTCTTT. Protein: CASSPALNTEAFF.

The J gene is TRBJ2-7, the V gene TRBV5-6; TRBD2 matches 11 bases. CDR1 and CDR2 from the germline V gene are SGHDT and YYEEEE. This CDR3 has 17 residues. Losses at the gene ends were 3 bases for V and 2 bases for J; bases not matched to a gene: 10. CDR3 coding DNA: TGTGCCAGCAGCTCCGTGACGCTAGCGGGGGGCCCCTACGAGCAGTACTTC. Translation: CASSSVTLAGGPYEQYF.

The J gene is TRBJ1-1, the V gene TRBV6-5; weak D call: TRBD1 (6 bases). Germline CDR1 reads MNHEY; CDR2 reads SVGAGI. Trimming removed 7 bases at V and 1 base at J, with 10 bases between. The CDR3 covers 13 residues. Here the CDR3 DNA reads TGTGCCAGCACCCAGGGACAGAACACTGAAGCTTTCTTT. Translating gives CASTQGQNTEAFF.

The CDR3: CASSAYRSRDYNEQFF. The CDR3 region has the DNA TGTGCCAGCAGCGCCTACAGGAGTAGGGATTACAATGAGCAGTTCTTC. The gene calls are TRBV9 and TRBJ2-1; weak D call: TRBD1 (5 bases). The germline V gene has CDR1 SGDLS and CDR2 YYNGEE. V was pared by 3 bases and J by 4 bases, with 17 bases between. CDR3 length: 16 residues. The whole variable domain, filled in from reference TRBV9 and TRBJ2-1, reads DSGVTQTPKHLITATGQRVTLRCSPRSGDLSVYWYQQSLDQGLQFLIQYYNGEERAKGNILERFSAQQFPDLHSELNLSSLELGDSALYFCASSAYRSRDYNEQFFGPGTRLTVL.

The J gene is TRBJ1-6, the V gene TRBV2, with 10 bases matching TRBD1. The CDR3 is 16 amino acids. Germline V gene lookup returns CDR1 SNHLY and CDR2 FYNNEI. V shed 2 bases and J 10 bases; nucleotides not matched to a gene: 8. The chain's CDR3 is CASSEFGTGAKSPLHF. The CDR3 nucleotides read TGTGCCAGCAGTGAATTTGGGACAGGGGCGAAATCACCCCTCCACTTT.

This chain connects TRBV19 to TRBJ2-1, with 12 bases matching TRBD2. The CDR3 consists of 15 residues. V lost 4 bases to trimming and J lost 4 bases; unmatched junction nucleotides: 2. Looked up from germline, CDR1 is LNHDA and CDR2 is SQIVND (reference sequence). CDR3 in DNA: TGTGCCAGTAGTACAGGACTAGCGGGGTACAATGAGCAGTTCTTC. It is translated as CASSTGLAGYNEQFF.

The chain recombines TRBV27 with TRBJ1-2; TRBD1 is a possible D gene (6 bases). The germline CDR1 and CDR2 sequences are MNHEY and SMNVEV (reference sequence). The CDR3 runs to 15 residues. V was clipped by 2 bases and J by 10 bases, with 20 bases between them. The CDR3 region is CASSLHTPQGWDYTF. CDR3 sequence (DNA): TGTGCCAGCAGTTTACACACCCCACAGGGTTGGGACTACACCTTC.

The CDR3: CASSFYSGANKETQYF. In DNA, the CDR3 is TGCGCCAGCAGCTTCTATAGCGGGGCTAATAAAGAGACCCAGTACTTC. The chain carries TRBV5-1 and TRBJ2-5; 8 bases match TRBD2. V shed 2 bases and J 3 bases; nucleotides not matched to a gene: 9. In germline, CDR1 is SGHRS, CDR2 YFSETQ. The CDR3 totals 16 residues.